This TCR beta chain was retrieved from a study of beta chain features in type 1 diabetes. All of the isolated RNA was reverse transcribed, so expressed TCRB transcripts were sequenced. The data were produced by immunoSEQ multiplex PCR, yet TCRdb's version contains in-frame clones alone and is incomplete. The sample consists of hundreds of thousands of clones, approximately 12% of them appearing once. This clone was seen more than once but under ten times. Its antigen is not identified. General study results and limits: Researchers cautioned that cDNA sequencing could over-represent cells with high TCR expression.

V gave up 2 bases and J gave up 2 bases, with 15 bases separating them. The germline V gene encodes CDR1 MNHEY and CDR2 SVGAGI. The CDR3 loop spans 16 amino acids. Input material: naive CD4+ T cells from blood. This rearrangement joins TRBV6-5 to TRBJ1-2, with D perhaps matching TRBD1 (5 bases). This TCR was recovered from a man aged 18 to 29 in good health. The CDR3 reads CASSYLGGTGNYGYTF. As DNA, the CDR3 is TGTGCCAGCAGTTACCTCGGAGGGACGGGGAACTATGGCTACACCTTC.